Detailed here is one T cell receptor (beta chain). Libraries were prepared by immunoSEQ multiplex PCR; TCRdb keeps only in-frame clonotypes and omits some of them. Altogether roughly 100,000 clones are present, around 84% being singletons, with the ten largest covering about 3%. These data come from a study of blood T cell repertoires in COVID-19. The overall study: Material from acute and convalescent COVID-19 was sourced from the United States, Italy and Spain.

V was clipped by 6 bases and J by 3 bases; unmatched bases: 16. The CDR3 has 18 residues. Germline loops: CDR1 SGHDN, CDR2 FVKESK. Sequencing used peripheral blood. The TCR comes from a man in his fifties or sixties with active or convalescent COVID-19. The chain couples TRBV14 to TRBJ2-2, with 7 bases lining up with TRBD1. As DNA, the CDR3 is TGTGCCAGCAGTTCAAGACAGGGAGTTATCTTAGACACCGGGGAGCTGTTTTTT. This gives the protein CASSSRQGVILDTGELFF. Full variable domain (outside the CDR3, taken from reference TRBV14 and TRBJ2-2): EAGVTQFPSHSVIEKGQTVTLRCDPISGHDNLYWYRRVMGKEIKFLLHFVKESKQDESGMPNNRFLAERTGGTYSTLKVQPAELEDSGVYFCASSSRQGVILDTGELFFGEGSRLTVL.